This TCR beta chain was sequenced in a study of T-cell memory formation after mild COVID-19. Concerning this clonotype itself: Its antigen is not known.

TCRdb redid the calling of the 5' RACE reads with MiXCR, one entry per CDR3 protein. The table shows around 300,000 distinct CDR3 sequences, with roughly 15% occurring only once. Notes on the study in general: Pre-infection memory carried some responding clones, suggesting that cross-reactive memory joined.

The ends lost 4 bases at V and 7 bases at J; junction bases unmatched: 11. CDR3 length equals 15 residues. CDR1 and CDR2 from the germline V gene are MGHRA and YSYEKL. This clonotype originated in a man between 18 and 35 years old who had mild COVID-19 (a few samples of this study predate the infection). Cell type and time point are not known. The specimen was PBMCs or a T cell subset sorted from them (not recorded which). The V and J genes are TRBV4-1 and TRBJ1-2; 8 bases align to TRBD1. The CDR3 DNA sequence: TGCGCCAGCAGCCCTGGACAGGGAGCGTTCGTTGGCTACACCTTC. Translated, it gives CASSPGQGAFVGYTF.